Each of the 24 T cell receptor beta chains below was sequenced from the same sample in a study of shared clonotypes between healthy human individuals. Generated by immunoSEQ multiplex PCR, the TCRdb table keeps only in-frame clones and is missing some. The profile shows 650,000 to 700,000 clones, about 90% of them singletons. Sequencing was carried out using memory CD8+ T cells from PBMCs. The sample's subset: CD45RO+ cells pooled with CCR7-negative TemRA cells. These receptors all come from a man between 18 and 29 years old in good health. Some clones in this sample may be carry-over from other donors' samples.

The V gene is TRBV28, the J gene TRBJ1-3; no definite D call. CDR3 size: 14 residues. CDR1 is MDHEN and CDR2 is SYDVKM in the germline V gene. V lost 6 bases, J lost 0 bases, and 9 bases lay in between. For the CDR3, the DNA is TGTGCCAGCAGCACGGATAGCTCTGGAAACACCATATATTTT. It is translated as CASSTDSSGNTIYF.

The chain joins TRBV7-9 to TRBJ2-7, with 9 bases identical to TRBD2. The V gene's germline CDR1 is SEHNR and CDR2 FQNEAQ (reference sequence). This CDR3 is 15 amino acids long. Trimming removed 6 bases from V and 5 bases from J; junction bases left unmatched: 11. CDR3: CASSETGTSNHEQYF. The CDR3 nucleotides read TGTGCCAGCAGTGAGACCGGGACTAGCAACCACGAGCAGTACTTC.

The CDR3 DNA is TGTGCCAGCAGCTTTTCCCTGTCCAGCGGAGGGGGAGATACGCAGTATTTT. Amino acids: CASSFSLSSGGGDTQYF. The rearrangement links TRBV11-2 to TRBJ2-3, with D tentatively TRBD1 or TRBD2 (6 bases each). Germline lookup yields CDR1 SGHAT and CDR2 FQNNGV. The V end lost 3 bases, the J end lost 5 bases, and 21 bases lay between the germline ends. CDR3 length: 17 residues.

This clone appeared once. This chain's CDR3 is CASSRTNSSGGNFNEQFF. The CDR3, as DNA: TGTGCCAGCAGCCGTACAAATAGCTCAGGGGGTAATTTCAATGAGCAGTTCTTC. The chain has TRBV14 and TRBJ2-1, with 7 bases matching TRBD1. The CDR3 loop spans 18 amino acids. Germline loops: CDR1 SGHDN, CDR2 FVKESK. V shed 4 bases, J shed 6 bases, and the junction held 18 bases outside the gene matches. The whole variable domain, remainder taken from reference TRBV14 and TRBJ2-1, is EAGVTQFPSHSVIEKGQTVTLRCDPISGHDNLYWYRRVMGKEIKFLLHFVKESKQDESGMPNNRFLAERTGGTYSTLKVQPAELEDSGVYFCASSRTNSSGGNFNEQFFGPGTRLTVL.

The chain links TRBV5-1 to TRBJ2-7; no clear D gene. The CDR3 spans 15 residues. From germline, CDR1 is SGHRS and CDR2 YFSETQ. Between the trimmed V and J ends, which lost 0 bases and 1 base, there was a span of 11 bases. CDR3 nucleotides: TGCGCCAGCAGCTTGGCTATCGCAGCTTCCTACGAGCAGTACTTC. Translating it yields CASSLAIAASYEQYF.

The CDR3 loop is CASSGSREYGANVLTF. For the CDR3, the DNA is TGTGCCAGCAGCGGGAGCCGGGAGTATGGGGCCAACGTCCTGACTTTC. This chain uses TRBV7-6 with TRBJ2-6, with D possibly matching TRBD2 (6 bases). Trimming stripped 5 bases from V and 3 bases from J, with 14 bases between. Per germline, CDR1 SGHVS and CDR2 FNYEAQ. CDR3 length equals 16 residues.

The chain recombines TRBV27 with TRBJ2-3; maybe TRBD2 (6 bases). Germline V CDR1 and CDR2: MNHEY, SMNVEV (reference sequence). This CDR3 region has 16 residues. V was pared by 5 bases and J by 4 bases, with 19 bases between. The chain's CDR3 is CASSPFGGSDADTQYF. Here the CDR3 DNA reads TGTGCCAGCAGTCCTTTCGGGGGATCCGATGCAGATACGCAGTATTTT.

The V and J genes are TRBV19 and TRBJ1-5; D unclear. Trimming cost V 3 bases and J 9 bases, with 21 bases left between them. Per germline, CDR1 LNHDA and CDR2 SQIVND (reference sequence). This CDR3 has 16 amino acids. CDR3 in DNA: TGTGCCAGTAGTATGGAGGTGGGCCGGCCCGCAAGGCCCCAGCATTTT. Translating gives CASSMEVGRPARPQHF.

Here the CDR3 reads CATSRGGGSGNTIYF. The CDR3 DNA is TGTGCCACCAGCAGAGGAGGGGGATCTGGAAACACCATATATTTT. The chain uses TRBV15 and TRBJ1-3; a possible D gene is TRBD1 (6 bases). Looked up from germline, CDR1 is LNHNV and CDR2 is YYDKDF (reference sequence). CDR3 length: 15 amino acids. The V gene lost 1 base and the J gene lost 1 base, with 8 bases spanning the gap.

V gene TRBV5-1 combines with J gene TRBJ2-7, with 7 bases that match TRBD2. CDR3 length: 16 residues. Germline loops: CDR1 SGHRS, CDR2 YFSETQ. Trimming removed 0 bases from V and 3 bases from J; junction bases left unmatched: 9. CDR3: CASSLVSGGSFYEQYF. CDR3 bases: TGCGCCAGCAGCTTGGTATCGGGAGGATCCTTCTACGAGCAGTACTTC.

V and J are TRBV9 and TRBJ2-7, with D tentatively TRBD1 (6 bases). The CDR3 length is 12 residues. Germline CDR1 SGDLS, CDR2 YYNGEE. The V and J ends lost 2 bases and 6 bases respectively, with 9 bases between them. The CDR3 coding sequence is TGTGCCAGCAGCGTGGACAGTTCCGAGCAGTACTTC. The encoded protein is CASSVDSSEQYF.

CDR3 coding DNA: TGTGCCAGCAGTTTAGTCTCCGCCTACAATGAGCAGTTCTTC. Amino acid sequence: CASSLVSAYNEQFF. The chain has TRBV28 and TRBJ2-1; no clear D. CDR3 size: 14 residues. V lost 2 bases and J lost 2, with 7 bases in between. From germline, CDR1 is MDHEN and CDR2 SYDVKM.

The V call is TRBV7-2, the J call TRBJ2-5; D not resolved. The CDR3 loop spans 12 amino acids. Germline-derived CDR1 and CDR2 are SGHTA and FQGNSA. V gave up 1 base and J gave up 4 bases, with 4 bases separating them. CDR3 sequence reads: CASSLGRETQYF. CDR3 nucleotides: TGTGCCAGCAGCTTAGGTCGAGAGACCCAGTACTTC.

This rearrangement joins TRBV2 to TRBJ2-7; no clear D gene. V gave up 8 bases and J gave up 7 bases, with 18 bases separating them. Per germline, CDR1 SNHLY and CDR2 FYNNEI. The CDR3 spans 13 residues. DNA for the CDR3: TGTGCCAGCGGGGTCCTTTACGTTGAAGAGCAGTACTTC. This codes for CASGVLYVEEQYF. Based on the CDR3 plus reference TRBV2 and TRBJ2-7, the full variable domain is EPEVTQTPSHQVTQMGQEVILRCVPISNHLYFYWYRQILGQKVEFLVSFYNNEISEKSEIFDDQFSVERPDGSNFTLKIRSTKLEDSAMYFCASGVLYVEEQYFGPGTRLTVT.

The chain uses TRBV11-2 and TRBJ2-7, with 15 bases aligning to TRBD2. The trim removed 5 bases at V and 5 bases at J, leaving 10 bases unmatched. Germline CDR1 reads SGHAT; CDR2 reads FQNNGV. The CDR3 extends over 17 amino acids. For the CDR3, the DNA is TGTGCCAGCAGCGGAAGGACTAGCGGGAGGGCCGGGAACGAGCAGTACTTC. This encodes CASSGRTSGRAGNEQYF.

This sequence joins TRBV27 and TRBJ2-7; D not certain. The CDR3 is made up of 14 amino acids. Between the trimmed V and J ends, which lost 3 bases and 2 bases, there was a span of 11 bases. The germline gives CDR1 MNHEY, CDR2 SMNVEV (reference sequence). The DNA for the CDR3 is TGTGCCAGCAGTTTCACGGACCCTACCTACGAGCAGTACTTC. Encoded protein: CASSFTDPTYEQYF.

This chain uses TRBV4-1 with TRBJ2-7, with D possibly being TRBD2 (6 bases). CDR3 length: 16 residues. CDR1 is MGHRA and CDR2 is YSYEKL in the germline V gene. Trimming removed 0 bases from V and 2 bases from J, with 14 bases in between. The CDR3 DNA is TGCGCCAGCAGCCAAGAGGGGGGAAGGAACCCCTACGAGCAGTACTTC. It translates to CASSQEGGRNPYEQYF.

The rearrangement uses TRBV7-8 and TRBJ2-3; 8 positions match TRBD2. V was clipped by 1 base and J by 5 bases; unmatched bases: 8. CDR1 is SGHVS and CDR2 is FQNEAQ in the germline V gene. The CDR3 length is 16 residues. The CDR3 DNA reads TGTGCCAGCAGCTTAGTTCTGGCGGGGGGCGAAGATACGCAGTATTTT. This encodes CASSLVLAGGEDTQYF.

The chain uses TRBV13 and TRBJ1-2; the D is unclear. V gave up 1 base and J gave up 8 bases, with 20 bases separating them. Germline V gene sequence: CDR1 PRHDT, CDR2 FYEKMQ (reference sequence). The CDR3 consists of 16 residues. CDR3 in amino acids: CASSLDFPELRSGYTF. CDR3 bases: TGTGCCAGCAGCTTAGACTTCCCCGAGCTTCGAAGCGGCTACACCTTC.

The chain carries TRBV28 and TRBJ2-1, with 12 nucleotides matching TRBD2. Germline V gene lookup returns CDR1 MDHEN and CDR2 SYDVKM. This CDR3 spans 18 amino acids. V trimming: 4 bases; J trimming: 1 base; junction bases outside the gene matches: 8. The CDR3 protein is CASSSPTSGRWSYNEQFF. In nucleotides, the CDR3 is TGTGCCAGCAGTTCGCCCACTAGCGGGAGGTGGTCCTACAATGAGCAGTTCTTC.

CDR3 DNA sequence: TGTGCCAGCAGTTACTCGGGGGGGGGCACAGATACGCAGTATTTT. It translates to CASSYSGGGTDTQYF. The chain couples TRBV6-5 to TRBJ2-3; TRBD2 aligns across 7 bases. Germline V gives CDR1 MNHEY, CDR2 SVGAGI. The CDR3 runs 15 residues. V lost 0 bases to trimming and J lost 1 base; unmatched junction nucleotides: 1.

The gene calls are TRBV6-5 and TRBJ2-1, with D possibly matching TRBD1 (6 bases). The germline V gene encodes CDR1 MNHEY and CDR2 SVGAGI. V lost 10 bases and J 1 base, leaving 11 bases between the germline ends. The CDR3 has 13 residues. The CDR3 nucleotides are TGTGCCACCAACACAGGGTCCTACAATGAGCAGTTCTTC. It codes for CATNTGSYNEQFF.

The rearrangement links TRBV27 to TRBJ2-5; 8 bases line up with TRBD1. V was clipped by 6 bases and J by 5 bases; unmatched bases: 11. There are 15 residues in the CDR3. Germline V gives CDR1 MNHEY, CDR2 SMNVEV (reference sequence). Here the CDR3 reads CASRGQVHRWETQYF. Written as DNA, the CDR3 is TGTGCCAGCAGGGGACAGGTCCACCGGTGGGAGACCCAGTACTTC.

The CDR3 DNA is TGTGCCAGACCCCAACTCGGACTAGCGGAGATCCACGAGCAGTACTTC. Amino acids: CARPQLGLAEIHEQYF. V is TRBV19 and J is TRBJ2-7; 10 bases are shared with TRBD2. The length of the CDR3 is 16 residues. V shed 9 bases and J 5 bases; nucleotides not matched to a gene: 16. CDR1 LNHDA and CDR2 SQIVND come from the germline V gene (reference sequence).